The rows below give T cell receptor beta chains drawn from one sample of a study of blood T cell repertoires in COVID-19. Libraries were prepared by immunoSEQ multiplex PCR; TCRdb keeps only in-frame clonotypes and omits some of them. The sample includes roughly 380,000 clones, around 85% seen only once; the top ten take approximately 3.6%. Sequencing was done on a sample of peripheral blood. The receptor set was obtained from a woman between 18 and 29 years old with acute or convalescent COVID-19. Both conserved end residues are part of each CDR3. A D gene is named only where the DNA matches it firmly. Size is omitted from some rows. Given values are once, few, many or a class for expanded clones.

abundance,j_gene,d_gene,v_gene,CDR3nt,CDR3aa
.,TRBJ1-4,.,TRBV18,TGTGCCAGCTCCCCCCGGGGGGACGAAAAACTGTTTTTT,CASSPRGDEKLFF
once,TRBJ2-3,TRBD1,TRBV7-3,TGTGCCAGCAGCTCCGGACAGGGAGATACGCAGTATTTT,CASSSGQGDTQYF
.,TRBJ2-1,TRBD2,TRBV24-1,TGTGCCACCAGTGATCCCGGGACTAGGGATGAGCAGTTCTTC,CATSDPGTRDEQFF
.,TRBJ2-7,TRBD1,TRBV27,TGTGCCAGCAGTTTATCGGGACAGGGGGCGAACGAGCAGTACTTC,CASSLSGQGANEQYF
once,TRBJ1-1,.,TRBV3-1/TRBV3-2,TGTGCCAGCAGCCAAGTTAGGAACACTGAAGCTTTCTTT,CASSQVRNTEAFF
.,TRBJ1-6,TRBD1,TRBV30,TGTGCCTGGAACACAGGGGCAGAATTAAGTTCACCCCTCCACTTT,CAWNTGAELSSPLHF
.,TRBJ2-5,.,TRBV6-2/TRBV6-3,TGTGCCAGCAGTTTCGGACTGGTCCAAGAGACCCAGTACTTC,CASSFGLVQETQYF
few,TRBJ1-1,.,TRBV2,TGTGCCAGCAGCGAAGTCAGATATAACACTGAAGCTTTCTTT,CASSEVRYNTEAFF
.,TRBJ2-1,.,TRBV6-5,TGTGCCAGCAAGCCCTGGTTGGGGACTGACAATGAGCAGTTCTTC,CASKPWLGTDNEQFF
once,TRBJ1-2,.,TRBV5-4,TGTGCCAGCAGCCCGATTGGGGGGTATGGCTACACCTTC,CASSPIGGYGYTF
.,TRBJ1-6,.,TRBV5-8,TGTGCCAGCAGCTTTTACATTAATTCACCCCTCCACTTT,CASSFYINSPLHF
.,TRBJ2-2,.,TRBV5-1,TGCGCCAGCAGCGTTAGCACCGGGGAGCTGTTTTTT,CASSVSTGELFF